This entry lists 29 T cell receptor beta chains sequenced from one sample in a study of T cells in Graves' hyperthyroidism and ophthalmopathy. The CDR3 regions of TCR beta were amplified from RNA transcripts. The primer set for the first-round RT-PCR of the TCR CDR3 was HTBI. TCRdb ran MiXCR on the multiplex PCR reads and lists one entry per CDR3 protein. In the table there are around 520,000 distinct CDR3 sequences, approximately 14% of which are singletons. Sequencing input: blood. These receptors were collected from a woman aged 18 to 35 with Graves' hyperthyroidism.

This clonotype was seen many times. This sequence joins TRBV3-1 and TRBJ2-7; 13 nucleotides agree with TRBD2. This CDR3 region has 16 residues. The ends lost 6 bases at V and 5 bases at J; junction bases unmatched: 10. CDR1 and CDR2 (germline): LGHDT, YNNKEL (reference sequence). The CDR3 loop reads CASSPRTSGGAHEQYF. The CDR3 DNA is TGTGCCAGCAGTCCCAGGACTAGCGGGGGCGCCCACGAGCAGTACTTC.

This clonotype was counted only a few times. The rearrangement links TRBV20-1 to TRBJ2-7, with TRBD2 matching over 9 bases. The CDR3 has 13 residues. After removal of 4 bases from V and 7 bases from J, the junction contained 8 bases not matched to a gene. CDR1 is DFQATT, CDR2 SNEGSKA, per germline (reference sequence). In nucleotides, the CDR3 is TGCAGTGCTATAGCTAGCGGGATAGAAGAGCAGTACTTC. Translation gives CSAIASGIEEQYF.

The CDR3 reads CASSAGRTGDNEKLFF. CDR3 DNA sequence: TGTGCCAGCAGCGCGGGGAGGACAGGGGATAATGAAAAACTGTTTTTT. The chain employs TRBV9 and TRBJ1-4, with 9 bases matching TRBD1. The germline CDR1 and CDR2 sequences are SGDLS and YYNGEE. Trimming took 3 bases from V and 4 from J; bases not matched to a gene: 7. This CDR3 region has 16 residues.

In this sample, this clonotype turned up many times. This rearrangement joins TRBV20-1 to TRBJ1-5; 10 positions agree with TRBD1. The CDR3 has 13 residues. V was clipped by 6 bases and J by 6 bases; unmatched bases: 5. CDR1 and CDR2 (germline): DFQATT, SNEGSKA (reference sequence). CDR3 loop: CSAEGTGVQPQHF. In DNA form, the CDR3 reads TGCAGTGCCGAAGGGACAGGGGTTCAGCCCCAGCATTTT.

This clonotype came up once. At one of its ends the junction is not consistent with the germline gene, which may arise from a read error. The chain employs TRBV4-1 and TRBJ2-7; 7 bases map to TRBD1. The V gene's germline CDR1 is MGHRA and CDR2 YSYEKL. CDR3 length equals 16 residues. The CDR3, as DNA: TGCGCCAGCAGCCAAGACCCGGGACAGCTGAACTACAAGCAGTACTTC. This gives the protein CASSQDPGQLNYKQYF.

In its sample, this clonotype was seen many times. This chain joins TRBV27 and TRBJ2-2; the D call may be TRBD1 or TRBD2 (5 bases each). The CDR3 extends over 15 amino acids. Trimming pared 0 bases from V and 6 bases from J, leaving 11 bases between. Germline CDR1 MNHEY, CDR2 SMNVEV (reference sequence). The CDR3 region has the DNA TGTGCCAGCAGTTTATCGATCCAGGGAGCCGGGGAGCTGTTTTTT. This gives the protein CASSLSIQGAGELFF.

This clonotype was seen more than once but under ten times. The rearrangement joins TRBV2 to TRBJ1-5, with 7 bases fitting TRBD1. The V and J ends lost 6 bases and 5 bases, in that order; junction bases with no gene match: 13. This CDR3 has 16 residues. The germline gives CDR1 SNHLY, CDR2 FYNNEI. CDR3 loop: CASSSEAGGSYQPQHF. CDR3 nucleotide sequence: TGTGCCAGCAGCTCGGAGGCAGGGGGAAGCTATCAGCCCCAGCATTTT. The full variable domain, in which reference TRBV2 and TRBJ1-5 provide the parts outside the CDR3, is EPEVTQTPSHQVTQMGQEVILRCVPISNHLYFYWYRQILGQKVEFLVSFYNNEISEKSEIFDDQFSVERPDGSNFTLKIRSTKLEDSAMYFCASSSEAGGSYQPQHFGDGTRLSIL.

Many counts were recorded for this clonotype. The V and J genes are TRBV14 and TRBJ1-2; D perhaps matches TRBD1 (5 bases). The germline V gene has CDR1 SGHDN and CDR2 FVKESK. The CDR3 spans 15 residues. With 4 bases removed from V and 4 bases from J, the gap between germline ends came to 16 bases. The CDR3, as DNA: TGTGCCAGCAGCCCAACCGGGACCGCATTCTATGGCTACACCTTC. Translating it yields CASSPTGTAFYGYTF.

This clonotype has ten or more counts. CDR3 loop: CASSFGPYNSPLHF. Written as DNA, the CDR3 is TGTGCCAGCAGCTTCGGCCCTTATAATTCACCCCTCCACTTT. V gene TRBV11-1 combines with J gene TRBJ1-6, with no clear D. The CDR3 sequence is 14 residues long. The germline V and J ends were trimmed by 3 bases and 4 bases, with 7 bases remaining between them. CDR1 and CDR2 (germline): SGHAT, FQDESV (reference sequence).

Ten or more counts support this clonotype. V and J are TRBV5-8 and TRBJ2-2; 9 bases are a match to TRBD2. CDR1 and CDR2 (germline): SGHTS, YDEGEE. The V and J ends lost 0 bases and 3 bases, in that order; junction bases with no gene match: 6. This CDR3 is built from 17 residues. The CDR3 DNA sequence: TGTGCCAGCAGCTTGGGCGGGAGGGCCCTCCACACCGGGGAGCTGTTTTTT. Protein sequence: CASSLGGRALHTGELFF.

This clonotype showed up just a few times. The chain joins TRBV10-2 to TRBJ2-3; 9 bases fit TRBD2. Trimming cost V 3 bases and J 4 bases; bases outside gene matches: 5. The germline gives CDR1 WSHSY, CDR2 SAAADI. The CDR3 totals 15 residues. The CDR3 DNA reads TGCGCCAGCAGTGATAGCGGGAGATCGGCAGATACGCAGTATTTT. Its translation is CASSDSGRSADTQYF.

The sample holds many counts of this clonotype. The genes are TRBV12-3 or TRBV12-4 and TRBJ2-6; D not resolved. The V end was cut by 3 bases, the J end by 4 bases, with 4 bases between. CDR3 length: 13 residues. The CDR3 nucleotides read TGTGCCAGCAGTTTTTCCGGGGCCAACGTCCTGACTTTC. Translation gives CASSFSGANVLTF.

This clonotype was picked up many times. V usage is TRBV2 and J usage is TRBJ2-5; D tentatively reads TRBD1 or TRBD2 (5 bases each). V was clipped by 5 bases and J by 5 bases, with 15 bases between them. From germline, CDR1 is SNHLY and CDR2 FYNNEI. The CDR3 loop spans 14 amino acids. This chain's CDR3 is CASSNGAGGETQYF. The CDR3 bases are TGTGCCAGCAGTAACGGGGCGGGCGGGGAGACCCAGTACTTC.

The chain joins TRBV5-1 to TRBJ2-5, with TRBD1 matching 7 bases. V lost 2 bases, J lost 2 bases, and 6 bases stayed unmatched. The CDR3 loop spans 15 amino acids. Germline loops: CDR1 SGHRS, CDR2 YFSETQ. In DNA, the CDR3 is TGCGCCAGCAGCTTCCCCGACAGGGATCAAGAGACCCAGTACTTC. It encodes CASSFPDRDQETQYF.

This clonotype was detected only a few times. The CDR3 coding sequence is TGCAGTGCTGCGGACAGAATGAACACTGAAGCTTTCTTT. It encodes CSAADRMNTEAFF. The rearrangement links TRBV20-1 to TRBJ1-1; perhaps TRBD1 as D (6 bases). The CDR3 is 13 residues long. V lost 5 bases and J 0 bases, leaving 10 bases between the germline ends. CDR1 is DFQATT and CDR2 is SNEGSKA in the germline V gene (reference sequence).

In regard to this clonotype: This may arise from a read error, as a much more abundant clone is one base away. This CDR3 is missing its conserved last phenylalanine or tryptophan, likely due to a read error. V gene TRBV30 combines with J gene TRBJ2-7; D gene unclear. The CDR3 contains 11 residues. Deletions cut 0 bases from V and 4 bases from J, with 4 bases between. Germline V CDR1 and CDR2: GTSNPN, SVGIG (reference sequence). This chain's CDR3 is CAWSVTYEQYL. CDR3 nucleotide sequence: TGTGCCTGGAGTGTGACGTACGAGCAGTACCTC.

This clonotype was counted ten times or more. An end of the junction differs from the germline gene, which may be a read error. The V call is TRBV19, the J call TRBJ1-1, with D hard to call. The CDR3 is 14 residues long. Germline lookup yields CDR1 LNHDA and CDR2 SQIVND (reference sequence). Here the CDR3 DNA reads TGTGCCAGTAGAATAGGGTACATGAACACTGAAGCTTTCTTT. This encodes CASRIGYMNTEAFF.

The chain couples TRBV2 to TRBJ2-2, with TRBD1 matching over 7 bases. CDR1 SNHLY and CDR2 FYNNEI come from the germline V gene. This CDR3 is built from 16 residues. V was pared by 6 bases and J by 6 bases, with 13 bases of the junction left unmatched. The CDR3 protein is CASRTLTGLVAGELFF. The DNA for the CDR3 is TGTGCCAGCAGAACTTTGACAGGGCTCGTAGCCGGGGAGCTGTTTTTT.

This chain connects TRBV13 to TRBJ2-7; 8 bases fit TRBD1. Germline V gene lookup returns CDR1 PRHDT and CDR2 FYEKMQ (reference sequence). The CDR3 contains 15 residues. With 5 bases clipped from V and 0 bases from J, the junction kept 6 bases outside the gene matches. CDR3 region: CASSRGQVSSYEQYF. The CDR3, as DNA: TGTGCCAGCAGCCGGGGACAGGTGAGCTCCTACGAGCAGTACTTC. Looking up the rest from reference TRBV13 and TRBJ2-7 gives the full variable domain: AAGVIQSPRHLIKEKRETATLKCYPIPRHDTVYWYQQGPGQDPQFLISFYEKMQSDKGSIPDRFSAQQFSDYHSELNMSSLELGDSALYFCASSRGQVSSYEQYFGPGTRLTVT.

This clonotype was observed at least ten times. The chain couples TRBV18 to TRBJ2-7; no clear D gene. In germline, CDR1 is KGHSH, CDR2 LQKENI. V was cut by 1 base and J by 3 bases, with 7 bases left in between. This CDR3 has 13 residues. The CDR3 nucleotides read TGTGCCAGCTCACCACTTGTCAGCTACGAGCAGTACTTC. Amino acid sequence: CASSPLVSYEQYF.

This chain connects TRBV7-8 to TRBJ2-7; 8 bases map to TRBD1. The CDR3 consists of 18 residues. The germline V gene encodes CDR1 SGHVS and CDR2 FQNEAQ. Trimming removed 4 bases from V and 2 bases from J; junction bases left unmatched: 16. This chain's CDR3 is CASSSYRGSGSGPYEQYF. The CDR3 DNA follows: TGTGCCAGCAGCTCCTACAGGGGGAGCGGTTCTGGGCCCTACGAGCAGTACTTC.

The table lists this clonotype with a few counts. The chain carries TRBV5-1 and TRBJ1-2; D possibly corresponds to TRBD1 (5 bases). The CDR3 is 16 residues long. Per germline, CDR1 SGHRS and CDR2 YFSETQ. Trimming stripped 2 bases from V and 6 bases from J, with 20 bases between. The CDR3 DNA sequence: TGCGCCAGCAGCTTAAACCTCAGGGTACCCCACCATGGCTACACCTTC. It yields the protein CASSLNLRVPHHGYTF.

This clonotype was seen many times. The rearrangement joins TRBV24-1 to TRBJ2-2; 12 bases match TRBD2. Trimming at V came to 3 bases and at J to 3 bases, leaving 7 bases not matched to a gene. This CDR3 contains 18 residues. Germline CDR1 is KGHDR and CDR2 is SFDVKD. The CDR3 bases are TGTGCCACCAGTGATACACGGACTAGCGGGACCTACACCGGGGAGCTGTTTTTT. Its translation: CATSDTRTSGTYTGELFF.

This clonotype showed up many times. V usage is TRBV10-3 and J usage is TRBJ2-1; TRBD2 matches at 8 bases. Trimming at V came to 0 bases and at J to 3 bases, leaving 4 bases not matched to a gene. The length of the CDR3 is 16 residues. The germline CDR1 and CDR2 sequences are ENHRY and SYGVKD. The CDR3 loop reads CAISESQRELYNEQFF. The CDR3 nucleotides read TGTGCCATCAGTGAGTCGCAGCGGGAGCTCTACAATGAGCAGTTCTTC.

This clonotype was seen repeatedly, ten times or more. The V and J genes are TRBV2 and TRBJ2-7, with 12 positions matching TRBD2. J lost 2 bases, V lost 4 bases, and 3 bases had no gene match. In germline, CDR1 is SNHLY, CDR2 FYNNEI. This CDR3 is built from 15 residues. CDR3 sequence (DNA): TGTGCCAGCAGTGCCCTAGCGGGAGGGCCCTACGAGCAGTACTTC. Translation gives CASSALAGGPYEQYF. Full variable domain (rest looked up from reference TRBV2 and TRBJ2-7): EPEVTQTPSHQVTQMGQEVILRCVPISNHLYFYWYRQILGQKVEFLVSFYNNEISEKSEIFDDQFSVERPDGSNFTLKIRSTKLEDSAMYFCASSALAGGPYEQYFGPGTRLTVT.

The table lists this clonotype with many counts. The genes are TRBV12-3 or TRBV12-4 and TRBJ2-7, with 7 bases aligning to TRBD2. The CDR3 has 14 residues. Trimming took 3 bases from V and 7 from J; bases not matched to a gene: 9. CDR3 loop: CASSFVALGGEQYF. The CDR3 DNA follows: TGTGCCAGCAGTTTCGTAGCGCTGGGAGGGGAGCAGTACTTC.

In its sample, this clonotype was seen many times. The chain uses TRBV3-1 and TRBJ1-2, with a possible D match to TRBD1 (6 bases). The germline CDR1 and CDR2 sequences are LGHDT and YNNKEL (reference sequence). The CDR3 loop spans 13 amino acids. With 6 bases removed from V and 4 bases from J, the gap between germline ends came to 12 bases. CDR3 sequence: CASRTDRPYGYTF. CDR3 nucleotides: TGTGCCAGCAGGACGGACAGACCCTATGGCTACACCTTC.

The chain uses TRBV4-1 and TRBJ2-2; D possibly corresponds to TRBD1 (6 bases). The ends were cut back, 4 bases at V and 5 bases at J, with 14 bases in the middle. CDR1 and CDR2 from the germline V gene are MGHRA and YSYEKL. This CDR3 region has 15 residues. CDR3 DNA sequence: TGCGCCAGCAGCCTCCAACAGGGCCCAACCGGGGAGCTGTTTTTT. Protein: CASSLQQGPTGELFF.

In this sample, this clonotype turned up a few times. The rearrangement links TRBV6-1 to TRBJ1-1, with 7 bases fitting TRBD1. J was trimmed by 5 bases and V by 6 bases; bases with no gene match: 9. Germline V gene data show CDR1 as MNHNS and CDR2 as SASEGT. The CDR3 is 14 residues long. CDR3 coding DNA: TGTGCCAGCAGGACCGACAGGGAGGGAACTGAAGCTTTCTTT. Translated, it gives CASRTDREGTEAFF.